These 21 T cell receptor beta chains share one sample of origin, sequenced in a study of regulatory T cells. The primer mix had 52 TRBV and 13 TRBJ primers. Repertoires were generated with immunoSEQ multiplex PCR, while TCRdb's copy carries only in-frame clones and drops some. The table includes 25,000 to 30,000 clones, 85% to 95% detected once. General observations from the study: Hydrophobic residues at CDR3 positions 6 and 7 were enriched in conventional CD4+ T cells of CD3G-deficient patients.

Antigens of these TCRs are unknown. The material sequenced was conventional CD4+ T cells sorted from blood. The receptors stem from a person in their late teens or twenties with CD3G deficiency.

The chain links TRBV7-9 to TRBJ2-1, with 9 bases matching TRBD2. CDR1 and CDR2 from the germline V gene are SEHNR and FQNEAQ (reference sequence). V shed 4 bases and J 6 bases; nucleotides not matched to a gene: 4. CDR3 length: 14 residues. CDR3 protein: CASSWASGVNEQFF. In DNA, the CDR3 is TGTGCCAGCAGCTGGGCTAGCGGGGTCAATGAGCAGTTCTTC.

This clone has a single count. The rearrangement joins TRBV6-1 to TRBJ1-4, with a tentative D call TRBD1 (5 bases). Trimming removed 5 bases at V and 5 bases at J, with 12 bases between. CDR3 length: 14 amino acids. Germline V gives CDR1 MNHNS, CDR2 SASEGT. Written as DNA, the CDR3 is TGTGCCAGCAGTCCACGACAGACAAATGAAAAACTGTTTTTT. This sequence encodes CASSPRQTNEKLFF.

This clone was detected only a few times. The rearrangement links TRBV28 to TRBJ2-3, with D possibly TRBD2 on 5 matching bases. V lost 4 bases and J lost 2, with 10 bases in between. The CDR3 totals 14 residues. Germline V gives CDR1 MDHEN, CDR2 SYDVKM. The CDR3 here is CASSYSLATDTQYF. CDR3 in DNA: TGTGCCAGCAGTTACAGTCTAGCCACAGATACGCAGTATTTT.

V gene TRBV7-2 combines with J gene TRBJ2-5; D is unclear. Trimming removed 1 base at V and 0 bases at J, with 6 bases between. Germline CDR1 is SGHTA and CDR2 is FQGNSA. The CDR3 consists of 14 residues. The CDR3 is CASSLEYYQETQYF. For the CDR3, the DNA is TGTGCCAGCAGCTTAGAGTACTACCAAGAGACCCAGTACTTC.

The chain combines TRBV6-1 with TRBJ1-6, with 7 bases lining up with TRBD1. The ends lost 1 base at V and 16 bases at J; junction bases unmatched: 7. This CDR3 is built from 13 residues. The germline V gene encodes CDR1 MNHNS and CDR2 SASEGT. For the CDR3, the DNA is TGTGCCAGCAGTGAAGAGGGCGTCAGGGGGCTCCACTTT. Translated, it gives CASSEEGVRGLHF.

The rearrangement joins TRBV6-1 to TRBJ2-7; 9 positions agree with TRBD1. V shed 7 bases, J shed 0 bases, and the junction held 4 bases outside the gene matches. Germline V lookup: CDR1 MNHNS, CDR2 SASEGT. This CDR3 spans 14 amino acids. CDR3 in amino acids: CASTPGQGSYEQYV. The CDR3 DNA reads TGTGCCAGCACCCCGGGACAGGGCTCCTACGAGCAGTACGTC.

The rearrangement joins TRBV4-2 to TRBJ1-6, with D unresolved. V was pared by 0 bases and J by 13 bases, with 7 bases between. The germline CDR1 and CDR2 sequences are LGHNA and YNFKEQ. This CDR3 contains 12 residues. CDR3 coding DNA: TGTGCCAGCAGCCAAGATCGTCTGCCCCTCCACTTT. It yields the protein CASSQDRLPLHF.

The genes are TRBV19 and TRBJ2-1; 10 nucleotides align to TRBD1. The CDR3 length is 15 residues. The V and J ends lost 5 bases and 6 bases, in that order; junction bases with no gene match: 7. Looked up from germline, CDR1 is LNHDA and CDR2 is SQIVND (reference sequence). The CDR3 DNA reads TGTGCCAGTAGTTCCCCGGGACAGGGGCTCAATGAGCAGTTCTTC. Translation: CASSSPGQGLNEQFF.

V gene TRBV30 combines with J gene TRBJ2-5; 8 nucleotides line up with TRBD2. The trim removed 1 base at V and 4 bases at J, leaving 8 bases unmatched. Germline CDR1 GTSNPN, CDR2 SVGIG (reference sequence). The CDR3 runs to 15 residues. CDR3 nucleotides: TGTGCCTGGAGTGCCCGGGGGGGCGCGGGAGAGACCCAGTACTTC. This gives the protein CAWSARGGAGETQYF.

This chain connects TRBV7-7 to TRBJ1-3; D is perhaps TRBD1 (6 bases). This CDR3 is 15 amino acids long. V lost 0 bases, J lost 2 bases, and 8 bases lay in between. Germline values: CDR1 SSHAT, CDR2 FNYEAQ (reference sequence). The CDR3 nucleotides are TGTGCCAGCAGCTTAGCACAGGGCCCTGGAAACACCATATATTTT. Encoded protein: CASSLAQGPGNTIYF.

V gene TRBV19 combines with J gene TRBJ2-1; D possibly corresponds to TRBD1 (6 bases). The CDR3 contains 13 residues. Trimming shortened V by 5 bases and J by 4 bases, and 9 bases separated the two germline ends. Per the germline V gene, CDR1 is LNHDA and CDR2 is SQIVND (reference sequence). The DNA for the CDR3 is TGTGCCAGTAGTGGGGGCACTTACAATGAGCAGTTCTTC. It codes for CASSGGTYNEQFF.

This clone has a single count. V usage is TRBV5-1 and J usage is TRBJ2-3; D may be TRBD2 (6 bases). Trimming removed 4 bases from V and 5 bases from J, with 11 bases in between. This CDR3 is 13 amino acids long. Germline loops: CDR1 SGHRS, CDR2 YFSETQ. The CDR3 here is CASSQGGGDTQYF. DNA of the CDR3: TGCGCCAGCAGCCAGGGAGGAGGAGATACGCAGTATTTT.

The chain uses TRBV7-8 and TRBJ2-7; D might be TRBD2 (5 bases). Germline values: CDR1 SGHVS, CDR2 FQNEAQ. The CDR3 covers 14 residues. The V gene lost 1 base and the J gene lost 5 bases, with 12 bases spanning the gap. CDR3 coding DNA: TGTGCCAGCAGCTTAGAGGCGCGGGTTCACGAGCAGTACTTC. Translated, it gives CASSLEARVHEQYF.

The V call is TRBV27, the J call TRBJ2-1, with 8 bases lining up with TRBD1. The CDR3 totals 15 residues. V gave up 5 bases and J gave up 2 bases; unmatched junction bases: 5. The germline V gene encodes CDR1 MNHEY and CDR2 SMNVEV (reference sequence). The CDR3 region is CASSPMTGAYNEQFF. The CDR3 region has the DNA TGTGCCAGCAGTCCTATGACAGGGGCCTACAATGAGCAGTTCTTC.

This CDR3 is CASSLIATNEQFF. The CDR3 DNA sequence: TGTGCCAGCAGCTTAATAGCTACGAATGAGCAGTTCTTC. This chain connects TRBV7-9 to TRBJ2-1; unclear D gene. CDR3 length: 13 amino acids. With 2 bases removed from V and 7 bases from J, the gap between germline ends came to 9 bases. Per the germline V gene, CDR1 is SEHNR and CDR2 is FQNEAQ (reference sequence).

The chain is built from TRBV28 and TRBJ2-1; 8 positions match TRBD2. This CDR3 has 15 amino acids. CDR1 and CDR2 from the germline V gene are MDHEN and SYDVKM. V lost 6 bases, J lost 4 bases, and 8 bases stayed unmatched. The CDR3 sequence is CASSQGLVRYNEQFF. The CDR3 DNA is TGTGCCAGCAGCCAGGGACTAGTTCGTTACAATGAGCAGTTCTTC.

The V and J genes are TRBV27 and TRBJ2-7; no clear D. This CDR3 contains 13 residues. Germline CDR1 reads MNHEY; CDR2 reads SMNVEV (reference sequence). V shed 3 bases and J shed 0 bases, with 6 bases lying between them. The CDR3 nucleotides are TGTGCCAGCAGTTTCCCTAGCTCCTACGAGCAGTACTTC. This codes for CASSFPSSYEQYF.

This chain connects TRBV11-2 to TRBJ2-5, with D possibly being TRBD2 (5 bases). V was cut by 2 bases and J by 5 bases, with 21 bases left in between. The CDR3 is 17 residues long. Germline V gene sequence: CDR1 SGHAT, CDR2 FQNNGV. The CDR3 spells CASSLRPKRSPGETQYF. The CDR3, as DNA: TGTGCCAGCAGCTTACGCCCCAAGCGGTCCCCCGGGGAGACCCAGTACTTC. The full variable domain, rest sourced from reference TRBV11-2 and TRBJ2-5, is EAGVAQSPRYKIIEKRQSVAFWCNPISGHATLYWYQQILGQGPKLLIQFQNNGVVDDSQLPKDRFSAERLKGVDSTLKIQPAKLEDSAVYLCASSLRPKRSPGETQYFGPGTRLLVL.

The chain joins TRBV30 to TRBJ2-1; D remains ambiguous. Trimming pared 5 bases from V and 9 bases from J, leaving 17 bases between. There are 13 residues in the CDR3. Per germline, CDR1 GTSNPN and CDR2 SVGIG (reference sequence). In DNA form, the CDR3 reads TGTGCCTGGGGCCCCCTACAAACCGGTGAGCAGTTCTTC. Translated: CAWGPLQTGEQFF.

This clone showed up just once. This CDR3 is CASSPRHGRGDKNIQYF. CDR3 nucleotide sequence: TGTGCCAGCAGCCCTCGCCACGGGAGGGGGGACAAAAACATTCAGTACTTC. The rearrangement links TRBV28 to TRBJ2-4; 8 bases map to TRBD2. The germline CDR1 and CDR2 sequences are MDHEN and SYDVKM. Trimming at V came to 6 bases and at J to 3 bases, leaving 13 bases not matched to a gene. This CDR3 is built from 17 residues.

In nucleotides, the CDR3 is TGTGCCATCAGTGAGTCGACGGCAGGGGGCTCGGGCTACACCTTC. This gives the protein CAISESTAGGSGYTF. The chain uses TRBV10-3 and TRBJ1-2; 8 bases are a match to TRBD1. Trimming cost V 0 bases and J 8 bases; bases outside gene matches: 8. Germline V gene sequence: CDR1 ENHRY, CDR2 SYGVKD. There are 15 residues in the CDR3.